This T cell receptor (beta chain) was documented in a study of blood T cell dynamics during melanoma immunotherapy. Study information: First-line therapy was either pembrolizumab or nivolumab with ipilimumab for metastatic melanoma.

CDR3 length: 17 amino acids. Germline V gene sequence: CDR1 MDHEN, CDR2 SYDVKM. V lost 2 bases to trimming and J lost 6 bases; unmatched junction nucleotides: 13. Indicated time point: week 3, after first cycle of checkpoint inhibitor. The repertoire was sequenced with immunoSEQ multiplex PCR; TCRdb's copy has only in-frame clones and lacks some. The data contain 500 to 800 clones, 68% of them singletons. This clone was counted a few times. The material was central memory CD8+ T cells from blood, obtained from a patient treated with checkpoint blockade. The TCR comes from a human donor with melanoma. This rearrangement joins TRBV28 to TRBJ2-3; 8 positions agree with TRBD2. This chain's CDR3 is CASSLHSGSDMDDTQYF. DNA of the CDR3: TGTGCCAGCAGTTTACACAGCGGGAGCGACATGGATGATACGCAGTATTTT.